In this sample, the clone carrying this TCR beta chain turned up once. Its antigen is unidentified. The data belong to a study of CD8 T cell repertoires and HIV-1 epitope variants. In the study overall: Controls included no peptide, Ebola AY9 epitope, and a CMV, EBV, flu pool. 1M T cells were kept uncultured as a baseline. Autologous T cell-negative cells served as antigen-presenting cells in equal numbers.

Study-wide results and caveats: The TAALDMSHF plasma variant had no responses, unlike KF9 (about five clonotypes) and HW9 (one).

This table comes from immunoSEQ multiplex PCR, and its TCRdb copy is limited to in-frame clones, with some not included. This sample has 6,000 to 8,000 clones, with roughly 60% found just once. This CDR3 has 15 amino acids. Trimming took off 4 bases at V and 5 bases at J, with 17 bases between the two ends. Per the germline V gene, CDR1 is ENHRY and CDR2 is SYGVKD. Material for sequencing was cultured CD8+ T cells derived from PBMCs. The chain links TRBV10-3 to TRBJ1-1, with D perhaps matching TRBD1 (6 bases). The receptor's source is a male donor with HIV. The CDR3 loop is CAISGEEGGGTEAFF. The CDR3 DNA follows: TGTGCCATCAGTGGGGAAGAGGGGGGTGGGACTGAAGCTTTCTTT.